This T cell receptor (beta chain) was captured in a study of beta chain features in type 1 diabetes. Study-level results: Any HLA effect on TCRB rearrangement was left unresolved by small sub-analyses.

What was sequenced were expressed TCRB transcripts, since all of the isolated RNA had been reverse transcribed. Profiled with immunoSEQ multiplex PCR; TCRdb holds only in-frame clones, not every one. The table lists about 620,000 clones, roughly a sixth of them singletons. Germline-derived CDR1 and CDR2 are GTSNPN and SVGIG (reference sequence). The V gene end was trimmed by 2 bases and the J gene end by 3 bases; junction bases not matched to a gene: 5. The CDR3 loop spans 14 amino acids. As concerns this clone: Its antigen is currently unknown.

This chain links TRBV30 with TRBJ1-2; 8 bases agree with TRBD1. Sequencing was carried out using naive CD4+ T cells from blood. The clonotype was recovered from a young man in good health. As DNA, the CDR3 is TGTGCCTGGAGTTACCACAGGGGGGACTATGGCTACACCTTC. Its protein is CAWSYHRGDYGYTF.